This T cell receptor (beta chain) was identified in a study of vaccination effects on CD4 cells after COVID-19. Peptide-pool stimulation followed by sequencing identified expanded antigen-specific CD4+ clonotypes in the ViraFEST assay. On roughly day 10 of culture, CD4+ T cells were separated out. Recipients of the vaccine had no prior SARS-CoV-2 infection and negative nucleocapsid antibodies. A density of about 1.8 million PBMC per well was used; these cells were cultured with 10 IU/ml IL-2 and around 9.6 ug/ml peptides. Repertoires were generated with immunoSEQ multiplex PCR, while TCRdb's copy carries only in-frame clones and drops some. Seen here are about 27,000 clones, 55% to 75% observed once, and the top ten hold 10%. As to this clone: Its antigen remains unidentified.

This receptor was identified in a human donor who received a COVID-19 vaccine. The sequencing here drew on CD4+ T cells from PBMCs cultured with SARS-CoV-2 spike peptides, taken before COVID-19 vaccination.

CDR3 DNA sequence: TGTGCCAGCCAGGGGTCTTACGAGCAGTACTTC. Amino acid sequence: CASQGSYEQYF. The chain couples TRBV28 to TRBJ2-7; TRBD1 is a possible D gene (6 bases). The length of the CDR3 is 11 residues. Looked up from germline, CDR1 is MDHEN and CDR2 is SYDVKM. V gave up 8 bases and J gave up 4 bases, with 9 bases separating them. Full variable domain (missing parts from reference TRBV28 and TRBJ2-7): DVKVTQSSRYLVKRTGEKVFLECVQDMDHENMFWYRQDPGLGLRLIYFSYDVKMKEKGDIPEGYSVSREKKERFSLILESASTNQTSMYLCASQGSYEQYFGPGTRLTVT.